Sequencing of this T cell receptor (beta chain) was carried out in a study of radiotherapy plus CTLA-4 blockade in lung cancer. Study-level results: After radiotherapy and ipilimumab, tumor-derived clones expanded in peripheral blood.

This clone was counted between two and nine times. Its antigen is currently unknown. This CDR3 has 16 amino acids. Germline-derived CDR1 and CDR2 are SGHRS and YFSETQ. The junction had 12 bases not matched to a gene; V was cut back by 4 bases and J by 5 bases. The protocol was immunoSEQ multiplex PCR, while the TCRdb copy is restricted to in-frame clones and leaves out a portion. The repertoire includes roughly 100,000 clones, 70% to 90% of them detected once, and 2.4% sits in the top ten. Receiving focal radiation plus CTLA-4 blockade with ipilimumab were patients who had chemo-refractory metastatic non-small-cell lung cancer.

V usage is TRBV5-1 and J usage is TRBJ2-3, with TRBD2 identical over 8 bases. The source was peripheral blood, collected from a patient treated with radiotherapy plus ipilimumab. This receptor was identified in a human donor with non-small cell lung cancer that progressed on radiotherapy plus ipilimumab. Some clones in this sample may be carry-over from other donors' samples. CDR3 bases: TGCGCCAGCAGCGGAGACCCCGGGGGGGCAAAAGATACGCAGTATTTT. It specifies CASSGDPGGAKDTQYF.